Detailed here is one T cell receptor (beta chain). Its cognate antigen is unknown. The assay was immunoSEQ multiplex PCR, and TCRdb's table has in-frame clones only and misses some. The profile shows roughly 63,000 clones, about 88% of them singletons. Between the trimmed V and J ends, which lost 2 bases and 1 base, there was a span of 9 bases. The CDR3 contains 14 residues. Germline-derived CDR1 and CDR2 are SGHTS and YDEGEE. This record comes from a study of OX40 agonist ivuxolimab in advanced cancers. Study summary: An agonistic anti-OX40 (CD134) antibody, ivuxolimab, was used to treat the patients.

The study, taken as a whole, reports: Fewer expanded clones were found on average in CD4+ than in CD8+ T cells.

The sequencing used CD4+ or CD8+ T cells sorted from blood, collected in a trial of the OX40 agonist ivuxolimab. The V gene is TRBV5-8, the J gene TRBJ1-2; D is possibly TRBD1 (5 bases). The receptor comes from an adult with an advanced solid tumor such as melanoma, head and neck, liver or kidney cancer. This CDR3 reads CASSFGGLNYGYTF. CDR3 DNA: TGTGCCAGCAGCTTCGGGGGACTTAACTATGGCTACACCTTC.